The entry that follows covers one T cell receptor beta chain sequence. The data derive from a study of cytomegalovirus exposure and HLA in healthy donors. Across the study: The 130 or so validation repertoires used the same platform as the roughly 670 first-cohort repertoires (as reported by a later analysis).

CDR3 length: 14 amino acids. Trimming stripped 1 base from V and 9 bases from J, with 13 bases between. Germline V gene sequence: CDR1 SGHVS, CDR2 FQNEAQ. The assay was immunoSEQ multiplex PCR, and TCRdb's table has in-frame clones only and misses some. Of 45,000 to 60,000 clones listed, 80% to 95% are singletons. The chain joins TRBV7-8 to TRBJ2-1; tentative D call: TRBD2 (6 bases). The sequence came from a woman between 18 and 29 years old in good health and CMV-seronegative. The sample comprised PBMCs. The CDR3 DNA is TGTGCCAGCAGCTTAGTAGGGACTCTCGCTGAGCAGTTCTTC. The encoded protein is CASSLVGTLAEQFF. The full variable domain, in which reference TRBV7-8 and TRBJ2-1 provide the parts outside the CDR3, is GAGVSQSPRYKVAKRGQDVALRCDPISGHVSLFWYQQALGQGPEFLTYFQNEAQLDKSGLPSDRFFAERPEGSVSTLKIQRTQQEDSAVYLCASSLVGTLAEQFFGPGTRLTVL.